This T cell receptor (beta chain) appears in the sequencing data of a study of T cell changes during pregnancy in multiple sclerosis. Libraries were prepared by immunoSEQ multiplex PCR; TCRdb keeps only in-frame clonotypes and omits some of them. This sample carries over 10,000 clones, about 87% of them seen once, and the ten largest clones take about 8%. This clone is termed medium-sized. The germline V gene has CDR1 SGHTA and CDR2 FQGNSA. There are 14 residues in the CDR3. V dropped 1 base and J dropped 4 bases, with 8 bases sitting between them. Sequenced here: CD8+ T cells from peripheral blood mononuclear cells, sampled in the second trimester of pregnancy. This chain links TRBV7-2 with TRBJ2-1; perhaps TRBD1 as D (5 bases). This receptor was identified in a female donor in good health, enrolled as a control in a pregnancy study. The CDR3, as DNA: TGTGCCAGCAGCTTAGGGCAGGGATACAATGAGCAGTTCTTC. The encoded protein is CASSLGQGYNEQFF.